A selection of T cell receptor beta chains follows, all from one sample in a study of somatic mutations in cytotoxic T cells in rheumatoid arthritis. Sequenced by immunoSEQ multiplex PCR; TCRdb stores in-frame clones only, minus some. This sample has about 10,000 clones; around 81% occur once, and the top ten carry about 7.6%. The sequenced sample consisted of CD8+ T cells sorted from blood. These receptor sequences come from an adult with rheumatoid arthritis. CDR3s include the opening cysteine and the closing phenylalanine or tryptophan. A D gene is named only where the DNA matches it firmly. Only some rows state a clone size, as once, few, many or a class for expanded clones.

>.|TRBJ2-5|.|TRBV7-9
TGTGCCAGCAGCTTCGAAACGGCAAGGCCATTTAAGGAGACCCAGTACTTC
CASSFETARPFKETQYF
>.|TRBJ1-3|.|TRBV27
TGTGCCAGCAGTCCCTGGCGGGACTCTGGAAACACCATATATTTT
CASSPWRDSGNTIYF
>few|TRBJ2-7|.|TRBV14
TGTGCCAGCAGCCAACTTACAAACTACGAGCAGTACTTC
CASSQLTNYEQYF
>.|TRBJ1-5|.|TRBV10-2
TGCGCCAGCAGTGAGTCGGGGGATCTCAGGAATCAGCCCCAGCATTTT
CASSESGDLRNQPQHF
>.|TRBJ2-1|.|TRBV7-9
TGTGCCAGCAGCCGGGACAACCCTTACAATGAGCAGTTCTTC
CASSRDNPYNEQFF
>.|TRBJ2-1|TRBD2|TRBV18
TGTGCCAGCTCCGGGACTAGCGGGGGGGCCGGTGAGCAGTTCTTC
CASSGTSGGAGEQFF
>.|TRBJ2-5|.|TRBV11-2
TGTGCCAGCAGCTTAGATCCCCCCGTTGGGGAGACCCAGTACTTC
CASSLDPPVGETQYF
>.|TRBJ2-7|.|TRBV12-5
TGTGCTAGTGGTTTGGGGACGCCCTACGAGCAGTACTTC
CASGLGTPYEQYF
>.|TRBJ1-4|.|TRBV2
TGTGCCAGCAGTAGACAACAGGAGACTAATGAAAAACTGTTTTTT
CASSRQQETNEKLFF
>.|TRBJ1-6|.|TRBV5-4
TGTGCCAGCAGCTTGGGGGCCACGGGTGCTTCACCCCTCCACTTT
CASSLGATGASPLHF
>large|TRBJ1-2|.|TRBV15
TGTGCCACCAGCAGAGATCGAGGGGGGCGGCTAGGTGGCTACACCTTC
CATSRDRGGRLGGYTF
>.|TRBJ2-7|TRBD2|TRBV4-1
TGCGCCAGCAGCCAGATAGCGGGAGCTTCGTACGAGCAGTACTTC
CASSQIAGASYEQYF
>.|TRBJ2-1|TRBD2|TRBV4-1
TGCGCCAGCAGCCCCTCACAGCGGGGTAACAATGAGCAGTTCTTC
CASSPSQRGNNEQFF
>.|TRBJ2-3|.|TRBV25-1
TGTGCCAGCAGTCCGCCCCAGACAGATACGCAGTATTTT
CASSPPQTDTQYF
>.|TRBJ1-2|.|TRBV27
TGTGCCAGCAGTCAGTTTAATGAGGGATCGGGCTATGGCTACACCTTC
CASSQFNEGSGYGYTF
>.|TRBJ2-7|.|TRBV9
TGTGCCAGCAGCCCCTCTTCTCCGGGCTACGAGCAGTACTTC
CASSPSSPGYEQYF
>.|TRBJ2-7|.|TRBV13
TGTGCCAGCAGCCGGGTTCCGGGGCACGTCGAGCAGTACTTC
CASSRVPGHVEQYF
>.|TRBJ2-5|.|TRBV6-5
TGTGCCAGCAGTTACGGACAGAGCCAAGAGACCCAGTACTTC
CASSYGQSQETQYF
>.|TRBJ2-3|.|TRBV7-9
TGTGCCAGCAGCTTATTAGCTGGGGATACGCAGTATTTT
CASSLLAGDTQYF
>.|TRBJ2-1|.|TRBV7-9
TGTGCCAGCAGCTTAGGGAACAATGAGCAGTTCTTC
CASSLGNNEQFF
>.|TRBJ2-1|TRBD1|TRBV19
TGTGCCAGTCTGCAGGGACAGGGGCGGAATGAGCAGTTCTTC
CASLQGQGRNEQFF
>.|TRBJ2-3|TRBD1|TRBV5-4
TGTGCCAGCAGCTTCCCGGGACAGGGCACGGCGGATACGCAGTATTTT
CASSFPGQGTADTQYF
>.|TRBJ1-1|.|TRBV6-5
TGTGCCAGCAGTTACTCGAATCACATGAACACTGAAGCTTTCTTT
CASSYSNHMNTEAFF
>.|TRBJ1-1|TRBD1|TRBV7-9
TGTGCCAGCAGCCAGGGGGCGAAGACTGAAGCTTTCTTT
CASSQGAKTEAFF
>few|TRBJ1-2|TRBD1|TRBV5-1
TGCGCCAGCAGCACGAGACAGGGGGCAGATGGCTACACCTTC
CASSTRQGADGYTF
>.|TRBJ1-1|.|TRBV4-1
TGCGCCAGCAGCCAAGGGAGTCAAGGGAACACTGAAGCTTTCTTT
CASSQGSQGNTEAFF
>.|TRBJ2-1|TRBD2|TRBV6-5
TGTGCCAGCAGCCGATCGGCGGGGGGGCGTATTGAGCAGTTCTTC
CASSRSAGGRIEQFF
>.|TRBJ1-1|.|TRBV9
TGTGCCAGCAGCGTAGGCGGAGCAATCACTGAAGCTTTCTTT
CASSVGGAITEAFF
>.|TRBJ2-1|TRBD2|TRBV15
TGTGCCACCAGCAGAGTTCGTCGGGAGGGCCTCTACAATGAGCAGTTCTTC
CATSRVRREGLYNEQFF